The 10 T cell receptor beta chains below come from one sample, sequenced in a study of memory CD4+ T cells and cytomegalovirus serostatus. The table came from immunoSEQ multiplex PCR; TCRdb's copy has only in-frame clones and leaves some out. The table lists 40,000 to 55,000 clones, around 74% of them singletons, with around 1.2% in the top ten. Single viable CD3+CD4+CD8-CD45RO+ cells were sorted as the memory CD4+ T cells. Material for sequencing was memory CD4+ T cells from blood. These receptors were collected from an adult in good health and CMV-seropositive.

There are a few counts of this clone. The V call is TRBV13, the J call TRBJ2-4, with 9 nucleotides matching TRBD2. J gave up 0 bases and V 6 bases, and 9 bases lay outside the gene matches. Germline lookup yields CDR1 PRHDT and CDR2 FYEKMQ (reference sequence). This CDR3 is built from 17 residues. The CDR3, as DNA: TGTGCCAGCAGTCCAGCGGGGGGAGTTCTAGCCAAAAACATTCAGTACTTC. It translates to CASSPAGGVLAKNIQYF.

The CDR3 DNA is TGTGCCAGCAGCCCCGGTGGCTATGGCTACACCTTC. Its translation: CASSPGGYGYTF. This chain links TRBV6-6 with TRBJ1-2; D ambiguous. Germline V gene data show CDR1 as MNHNY and CDR2 as SVGAGI (reference sequence). The CDR3 has 12 residues. V was shortened by 6 bases and J by 4 bases, with 9 bases between the two germline ends.

This chain links TRBV5-1 with TRBJ1-1; D might be TRBD1 (6 bases). CDR1 and CDR2 (germline): SGHRS, YFSETQ. V was cut by 2 bases and J by 12 bases, with 14 bases left in between. The CDR3 consists of 12 residues. The CDR3 here is CASSFDRDKSFF. DNA for the CDR3: TGCGCCAGCAGCTTTGACCGGGACAAATCTTTCTTT.

The chain employs TRBV7-9 and TRBJ2-7, with D perhaps TRBD1 (6 bases). Per the germline V gene, CDR1 is SEHNR and CDR2 is FQNEAQ (reference sequence). The CDR3 length is 16 residues. V was cut by 1 base and J by 6 bases, with 19 bases left in between. The CDR3 sequence is CASSLGIRDTGAEQYF. CDR3 DNA: TGTGCCAGCAGCTTAGGCATCCGGGACACCGGGGCCGAGCAGTACTTC.

About this clone: One end of the junction varies from germline; a read error may be responsible. J is TRBJ1-2 and V is TRBV5-1; D uncertain. Germline CDR1 SGHRS, CDR2 YFSETQ. The CDR3 is 16 residues long. CDR3: CASSLDGLDRPYGYTF. In nucleotides, the CDR3 is TGCGCCAGCAGTTTGGACGGTCTTGATCGTCCTTATGGCTACACCTTC.

This chain uses TRBV6-5 with TRBJ1-3, with D maybe TRBD1 (5 bases). The CDR3 has 16 amino acids. Germline V CDR1 and CDR2: MNHEY, SVGAGI. Trimming removed 4 bases at V and 0 bases at J, with 13 bases between. CDR3 sequence: CASSWGDRTSGNTIYF. CDR3 nucleotide sequence: TGTGCCAGCAGTTGGGGGGACCGGACCTCTGGAAACACCATATATTTT.

The chain joins TRBV29-1 to TRBJ2-5; weak D call: TRBD2 (6 bases). This CDR3 comprises 14 residues. The germline V gene encodes CDR1 SQVTM and CDR2 ANQGSEA. V lost 5 bases, J lost 4 bases, and 17 bases lay in between. The CDR3 protein is CSVIYRWGGETQYF. CDR3 coding DNA: TGCAGCGTTATATACCGGTGGGGAGGAGAGACCCAGTACTTC.

The rearrangement uses TRBV5-1 and TRBJ2-1; 9 bases align to TRBD1. After removal of 3 bases from V and 1 base from J, the junction contained 2 bases not matched to a gene. The CDR3 consists of 15 residues. Germline values: CDR1 SGHRS, CDR2 YFSETQ. The CDR3 coding sequence is TGCGCCAGCAGCTCGGACAGGGGTTCCTACAATGAGCAGTTCTTC. Translating it yields CASSSDRGSYNEQFF.

The chain uses TRBV6-5 and TRBJ1-4, with 8 bases aligning to TRBD1. With 6 bases clipped from V and 4 bases from J, the junction kept 4 bases outside the gene matches. There are 14 residues in the CDR3. Per germline, CDR1 MNHEY and CDR2 SVGAGI. The CDR3 spells CASSQGAYNEKLFF. The DNA of the CDR3 is TGTGCCAGCAGCCAGGGGGCTTATAATGAAAAACTGTTTTTT.

V gene TRBV9 combines with J gene TRBJ1-1, with 8 nucleotides matching TRBD1. The V gene end was trimmed by 0 bases and the J gene end by 0 bases; junction bases not matched to a gene: 10. The CDR3 is made up of 18 amino acids. Germline loops: CDR1 SGDLS, CDR2 YYNGEE. The CDR3 is CASSVEVYTGGLNTEAFF. The CDR3 DNA reads as TGTGCCAGCAGCGTAGAGGTATACACAGGGGGTTTGAACACTGAAGCTTTCTTT.